The 24 T cell receptor beta chains presented below share a single source sample, sequenced in a study of T cells after yellow fever vaccination. TCRdb processed the 5' RACE reads anew with MiXCR; each CDR3 protein has one entry. The sample yields some 120,000 distinct CDR3 sequences, 7% to 8.5% seen once. The sequencing used CD8+ T cells sorted from PBMCs, collected 45 days after the yellow fever booster vaccination. These receptors all stem from a man between 25 and 39 years old who received the YFV17D yellow fever vaccine.

This clonotype was recorded many times. This chain links TRBV6-1 with TRBJ2-1, with 8 nucleotides matching TRBD2. The germline V gene has CDR1 MNHNS and CDR2 SASEGT. The CDR3 spans 15 residues. With V trimmed by 6 bases and J by 0 bases, 4 bases remained unmatched. The CDR3 protein is CASSGGTSSYNEQFF. The DNA for the CDR3 is TGTGCCAGCAGCGGGGGGACTAGCTCCTACAATGAGCAGTTCTTC.

This clonotype showed up many times. J is TRBJ2-7 and V is TRBV7-9; no firm D call. CDR1 is SEHNR and CDR2 is FQNEAQ in the germline V gene (reference sequence). The CDR3 spans 14 residues. The V and J ends lost 5 bases and 7 bases respectively, with 18 bases between them. CDR3: CASSPERIPEEQYF. The CDR3 DNA reads as TGTGCCAGCAGCCCCGAAAGGATACCTGAGGAGCAGTACTTC.

In its sample, this clonotype was seen a few times. The gene calls are TRBV7-9 and TRBJ1-2; unclear D gene. This CDR3 is built from 16 residues. CDR1 and CDR2 from the germline V gene are SEHNR and FQNEAQ (reference sequence). Between the trimmed V and J ends, which lost 4 bases and 6 bases, there was a span of 21 bases. The CDR3 region has the DNA TGTGCCAGCAGCTCCAAGTCGGGTTCGGTGTCCGATGGCTACACCTTC. Translated, it gives CASSSKSGSVSDGYTF.

This clonotype was found a few times. The chain couples TRBV12-3 or TRBV12-4 to TRBJ2-5, with a tentative D call TRBD2 (5 bases). This CDR3 spans 14 amino acids. Deletions cut 6 bases from V and 3 bases from J, with 14 bases between. The chain's CDR3 is CASSPVGREETQYF. In DNA form, the CDR3 reads TGTGCCAGCAGCCCCGTCGGGCGGGAAGAGACCCAGTACTTC.

In this sample, this clonotype turned up a few times. The chain carries TRBV29-1 and TRBJ2-1; D is unclear. This CDR3 region has 12 residues. The germline V gene has CDR1 SQVTM and CDR2 ANQGSEA. V lost 3 bases and J lost 7, with 10 bases in between. In DNA form, the CDR3 reads TGCAGCGTTGAGTACGGAGTAAATGAGCAGTTCTTC. Translated, it gives CSVEYGVNEQFF.

This clonotype has at least ten counts. The chain links TRBV20-1 to TRBJ2-7; TRBD2 is a possible D gene (5 bases). The CDR3 has 13 residues. The V end was cut by 3 bases, the J end by 4 bases, with 13 bases between. Germline V gene lookup returns CDR1 DFQATT and CDR2 SNEGSKA (reference sequence). CDR3 sequence reads: CSASLAAAYEQYF. The CDR3 region has the DNA TGCAGTGCTAGCCTAGCCGCCGCATACGAGCAGTACTTC.

This clonotype was counted a few times. The V and J genes are TRBV28 and TRBJ2-3; 7 bases match TRBD1. CDR3 size: 14 residues. V lost 6 bases and J lost 3; bases outside the gene matches: 6. Germline V gene sequence: CDR1 MDHEN, CDR2 SYDVKM. The chain's CDR3 is CASSNRGQTDTQYF. DNA for the CDR3: TGTGCCAGCAGCAACAGGGGCCAGACAGATACGCAGTATTTT.

This clonotype was observed at least ten times. This rearrangement joins TRBV7-2 to TRBJ2-1; D is ambiguous. The CDR3 consists of 15 residues. CDR1 SGHTA and CDR2 FQGNSA come from the germline V gene. Trimming pared 4 bases from V and 0 bases from J, leaving 10 bases between. CDR3 sequence: CASSWVYPSYNEQFF. CDR3 DNA: TGTGCCAGCAGCTGGGTCTATCCCTCCTACAATGAGCAGTTCTTC.

This clonotype was found many times. V is TRBV7-6 and J is TRBJ2-2; D possibly corresponds to TRBD1 (5 bases). V was clipped by 6 bases and J by 2 bases, with 10 bases between them. Germline lookup yields CDR1 SGHVS and CDR2 FNYEAQ. The CDR3 totals 14 residues. In nucleotides, the CDR3 is TGTGCCAGCAGACCCGGACACAACACCGGGGAGCTGTTTTTT. This sequence encodes CASRPGHNTGELFF.

This clonotype was counted many times. This chain connects TRBV29-1 to TRBJ2-1, with 9 bases matching TRBD2. The germline gives CDR1 SQVTM, CDR2 ANQGSEA. The ends lost 0 bases at V and 3 bases at J; junction bases unmatched: 6. CDR3 length: 16 amino acids. The chain's CDR3 is CSVEDPGTSSYNEQFF. CDR3 coding DNA: TGCAGCGTTGAAGATCCCGGGACTAGCAGCTACAATGAGCAGTTCTTC.

This clonotype was seen a handful of times. The chain uses TRBV21-1 and TRBJ2-5. TRBV21-1 is a known pseudogene. This CDR3 region has 13 residues. This chain's CDR3 is CASISDTQETQYF. The CDR3 DNA reads TGTGCCAGCATCTCAGATACTCAAGAGACCCAGTACTTC.

About this clonotype: This clone may be a read error of a much larger clone one base away. The gene calls are TRBV7-9 and TRBJ2-1; no definite D call. Trimming stripped 2 bases from V and 8 bases from J, with 19 bases between. The V gene's germline CDR1 is SEHNR and CDR2 FQNEAQ (reference sequence). The CDR3 is 16 amino acids. The CDR3: CASSLSRGPAGDEQFF. CDR3 in DNA: TGTGCCAGCAGCTTATCCCGAGGACCAGCTGGCGATGAGCAGTTCTTC.

This clonotype was recorded at least ten times. V is TRBV4-3 and J is TRBJ2-7; 8 bases match TRBD2. Germline CDR1 reads LGHNA; CDR2 reads YSLEER. V trimming: 4 bases; J trimming: 6 bases; junction bases outside the gene matches: 8. The CDR3 loop spans 14 amino acids. In DNA, the CDR3 is TGCGCCAGCAGCCGCGGACTAGCTCCGGCCGAGCAGTACTTC. Its protein product is CASSRGLAPAEQYF.

This clonotype was counted between two and nine times. CDR3: CASSGTSGYTGELFF. CDR3 coding DNA: TGTGCCAGCAGCGGTACTAGCGGATACACCGGGGAGCTGTTTTTT. The rearrangement links TRBV5-4 to TRBJ2-2; 8 positions match TRBD2. The CDR3 is 15 residues long. Germline CDR1 is SGHNT and CDR2 is YYREEE (reference sequence). With V trimmed by 4 bases and J by 3 bases, 5 bases remained unmatched.

The chain couples TRBV11-2 to TRBJ2-1; TRBD2 matches at 13 bases. Germline V gene sequence: CDR1 SGHAT, CDR2 FQNNGV. The junction had 6 bases not matched to a gene; V was cut back by 4 bases and J by 9 bases. The CDR3 sequence is 15 residues long. In nucleotides, the CDR3 is TGTGCCAGCAGCTCGGGGACTAGCGGGACGAGTGAGCAGTTCTTC. Protein: CASSSGTSGTSEQFF.

This clonotype was seen only a few times. The gene calls are TRBV7-2 and TRBJ2-3; 9 bases fit TRBD2. The germline V gene has CDR1 SGHTA and CDR2 FQGNSA. Trimming at V came to 4 bases and at J to 6 bases, leaving 8 bases not matched to a gene. This CDR3 is 15 amino acids long. The CDR3 DNA sequence: TGTGCCAGCAGCTCCTTAGCGGGAGCCTTGGATACGCAGTATTTT. Translation: CASSSLAGALDTQYF.

V usage is TRBV20-1 and J usage is TRBJ1-1, with 9 positions matching TRBD1. V dropped 0 bases and J dropped 4; count of bases not matched to a gene: 9. Germline V gene lookup returns CDR1 DFQATT and CDR2 SNEGSKA (reference sequence). CDR3 length: 16 amino acids. The CDR3 region has the DNA TGCAGTGCTAGAGACGAATACAACAGGGGGCCCACTGAAGCTTTCTTT. Translated: CSARDEYNRGPTEAFF.

V gene TRBV24-1 combines with J gene TRBJ2-1; 13 nucleotides agree with TRBD2. There are 16 residues in the CDR3. The J segment lost 7 bases and the V segment lost 4 bases, leaving 6 bases of the junction unmatched. Germline CDR1 KGHDR, CDR2 SFDVKD. CDR3 sequence: CATSDFGTSGVNEQFF. Here the CDR3 DNA reads TGTGCCACCAGTGACTTCGGGACTAGCGGGGTAAATGAGCAGTTCTTC.

V gene TRBV30 combines with J gene TRBJ1-6; 7 bases align to TRBD1. V lost 0 bases, J lost 7 bases, and 3 bases stayed unmatched. The CDR3 spans 14 residues. Germline CDR1 reads GTSNPN; CDR2 reads SVGIG (reference sequence). The CDR3 spells CAWSVGGANSPLHF. CDR3 nucleotide sequence: TGTGCCTGGAGTGTAGGGGGCGCCAATTCACCCCTCCACTTT.

The V call is TRBV30, the J call TRBJ2-7; 12 bases are shared with TRBD2. V shed 0 bases and J 7 bases; nucleotides not matched to a gene: 7. The CDR3 runs to 15 residues. Germline V gives CDR1 GTSNPN, CDR2 SVGIG (reference sequence). The CDR3 DNA sequence: TGTGCCTGGAGTGTAATGGGACTAGCGGGTGATGAGCAGTACTTC. Its protein product is CAWSVMGLAGDEQYF.

This clonotype appeared many times. The chain couples TRBV29-1 to TRBJ2-3, with 7 nucleotides matching TRBD2. From germline, CDR1 is SQVTM and CDR2 ANQGSEA. Trimming cost V 7 bases and J 7 bases; bases outside gene matches: 11. The length of the CDR3 is 13 residues. The CDR3 spells CSGIREAGYTQYF. The CDR3 coding sequence is TGCAGCGGAATCCGGGAGGCGGGATATACGCAGTATTTT.

This clonotype was detected only a few times. This sequence joins TRBV12-3 or TRBV12-4 and TRBJ2-3; no firm D call. This CDR3 spans 11 amino acids. V was pared by 7 bases and J by 7 bases, with 9 bases between. Here the CDR3 reads CASTGPNTQYF. As DNA, the CDR3 is TGTGCCAGCACCGGACCTAATACGCAGTATTTT.

This clonotype was found many times. V and J are TRBV7-9 and TRBJ2-1; no reliable D call. Trimming left V 3 bases short and J 8 bases short, with 5 bases between. Germline CDR1 SEHNR, CDR2 FQNEAQ (reference sequence). The CDR3 runs 11 residues. CDR3 sequence: CASSFGYEQFF. The CDR3 nucleotides read TGTGCCAGCAGCTTCGGGTATGAGCAGTTCTTC.

This clonotype was counted at least ten times. The chain employs TRBV29-1 and TRBJ1-2; maybe TRBD1 (5 bases). Germline loops: CDR1 SQVTM, CDR2 ANQGSEA. V was shortened by 6 bases and J by 8 bases, with 16 bases between the two germline ends. The CDR3 has 12 residues. CDR3 residues: CSVATGRGGYTF. CDR3 nucleotide sequence: TGCAGCGTCGCAACGGGCCGGGGGGGCTACACCTTC.